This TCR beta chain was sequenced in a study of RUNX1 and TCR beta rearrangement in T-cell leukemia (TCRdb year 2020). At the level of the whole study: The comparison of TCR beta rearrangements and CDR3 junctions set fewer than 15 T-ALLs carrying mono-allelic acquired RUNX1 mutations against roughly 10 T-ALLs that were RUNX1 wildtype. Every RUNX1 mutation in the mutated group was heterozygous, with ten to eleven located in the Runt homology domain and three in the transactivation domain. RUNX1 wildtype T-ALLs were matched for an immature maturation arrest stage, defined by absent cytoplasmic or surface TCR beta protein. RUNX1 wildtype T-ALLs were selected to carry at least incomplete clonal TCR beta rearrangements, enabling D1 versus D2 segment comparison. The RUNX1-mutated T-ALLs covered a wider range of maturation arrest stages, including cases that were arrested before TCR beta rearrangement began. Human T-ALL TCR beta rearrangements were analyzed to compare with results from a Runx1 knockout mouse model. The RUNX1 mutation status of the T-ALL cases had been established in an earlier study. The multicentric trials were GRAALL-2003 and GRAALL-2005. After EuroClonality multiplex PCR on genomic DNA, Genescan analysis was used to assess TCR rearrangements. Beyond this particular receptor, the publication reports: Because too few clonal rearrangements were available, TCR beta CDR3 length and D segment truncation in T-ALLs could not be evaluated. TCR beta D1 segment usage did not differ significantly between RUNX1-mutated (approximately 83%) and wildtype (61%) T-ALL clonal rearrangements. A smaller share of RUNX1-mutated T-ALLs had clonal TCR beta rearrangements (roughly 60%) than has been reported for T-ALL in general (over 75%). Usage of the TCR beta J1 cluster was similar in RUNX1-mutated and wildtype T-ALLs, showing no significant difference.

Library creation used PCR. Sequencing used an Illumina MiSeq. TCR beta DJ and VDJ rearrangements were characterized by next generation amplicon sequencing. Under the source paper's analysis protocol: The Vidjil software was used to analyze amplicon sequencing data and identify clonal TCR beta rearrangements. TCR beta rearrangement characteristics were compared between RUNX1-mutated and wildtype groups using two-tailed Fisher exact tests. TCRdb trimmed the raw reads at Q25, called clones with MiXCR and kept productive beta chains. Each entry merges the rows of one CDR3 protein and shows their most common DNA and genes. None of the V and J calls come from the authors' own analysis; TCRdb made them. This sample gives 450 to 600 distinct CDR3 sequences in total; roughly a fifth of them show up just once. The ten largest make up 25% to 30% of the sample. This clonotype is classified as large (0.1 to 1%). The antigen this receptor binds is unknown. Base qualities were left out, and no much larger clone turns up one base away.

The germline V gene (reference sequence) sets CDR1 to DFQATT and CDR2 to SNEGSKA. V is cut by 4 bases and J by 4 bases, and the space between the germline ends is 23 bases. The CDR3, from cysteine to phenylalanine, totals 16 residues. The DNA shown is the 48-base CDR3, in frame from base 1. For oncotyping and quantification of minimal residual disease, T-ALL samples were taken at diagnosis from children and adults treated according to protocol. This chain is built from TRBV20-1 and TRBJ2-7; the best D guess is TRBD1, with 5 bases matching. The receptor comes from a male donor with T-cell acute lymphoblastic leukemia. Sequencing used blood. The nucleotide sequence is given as TGCAGTGCTAAACCAAGGGCCAGGGTCCATTCTTACGAGCAGTACTTC. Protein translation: CSAKPRARVHSYEQYF.